A selection of T cell receptor beta chains follows, all from one sample in a study of technical replicates of blood from a few donors. Sequencing used immunoSEQ multiplex PCR; TCRdb keeps in-frame clones, though not all of them. Of about 100,000 clones in the sample, 95% are singletons; the top ten hold over 0.2%. The material sequenced was T cells isolated from PBMCs. The receptors shown here come from a human donor in good health. CDR3s include the opening cysteine and the closing phenylalanine or tryptophan. D genes are given only for firm matches. Size values are once, few and many counts, or a class for expanded clones, and some rows have none.

j_gene: TRBJ1-5
d_gene: -
v_gene: TRBV6-1
len: 16
abundance: -
CDR3nt: TGTGCCAGCAGTGAAGAGCGGCAGTTTAGTAATCAGCCCCAGCATTTT
CDR3aa: CASSEERQFSNQPQHF

j_gene: TRBJ2-1
d_gene: TRBD2
v_gene: TRBV19
len: 13
abundance: -
CDR3nt: TGTGCCAGTAGTAGCGGGGGGTACAATGAGCAGTTCTTC
CDR3aa: CASSSGGYNEQFF

j_gene: TRBJ2-7
d_gene: TRBD2
v_gene: TRBV4-1
len: 14
abundance: -
CDR3nt: TGCGCCAGCAGCCAAGGGGGGGGCTCCTACGAGCAGTACTTC
CDR3aa: CASSQGGGSYEQYF

j_gene: TRBJ2-7
d_gene: TRBD2
v_gene: TRBV6-1
len: 15
abundance: -
CDR3nt: TGTGCCAGCAGTGCCCCTAGCGGGAGCTCCTACGAGCAGTACTTC
CDR3aa: CASSAPSGSSYEQYF

j_gene: TRBJ2-7
d_gene: TRBD1
v_gene: TRBV27
len: 16
abundance: few
CDR3nt: TGTGCCAGCAGTTTACACAGGGGTGGTGTTGCCTACGAGCAGTACTTC
CDR3aa: CASSLHRGGVAYEQYF

j_gene: TRBJ1-5
d_gene: TRBD1
v_gene: TRBV4-2
len: 16
abundance: -
CDR3nt: TGTGCCAGCAGCCAGCGGACAGGGGGCTCGGGTCAGCCCCAGCATTTT
CDR3aa: CASSQRTGGSGQPQHF

j_gene: TRBJ2-5
d_gene: -
v_gene: TRBV10-3
len: 13
abundance: -
CDR3nt: TGTGCCATCAGTGTACGAGTTGAAGAGACCCAGTACTTC
CDR3aa: CAISVRVEETQYF

j_gene: TRBJ2-3
d_gene: -
v_gene: TRBV2
len: 16
abundance: -
CDR3nt: TGTGCCAGCAAGAGACGAGCGGGCGTAAACACAGATACGCAGTATTTT
CDR3aa: CASKRRAGVNTDTQYF

j_gene: TRBJ2-1
d_gene: -
v_gene: TRBV27
len: 16
abundance: -
CDR3nt: TGTGCCAGCAGTTTTTCGCAGCTAGCGCCCCGGACTGAGCAGTTCTTC
CDR3aa: CASSFSQLAPRTEQFF

j_gene: TRBJ2-7
d_gene: TRBD2
v_gene: TRBV5-4
len: 18
abundance: -
CDR3nt: TGTGCCAGCAGCTTGGCCGGTTTTTTCGCGGGGGGCTCCTACGAGCAGTACTTC
CDR3aa: CASSLAGFFAGGSYEQYF

j_gene: TRBJ1-1
d_gene: -
v_gene: TRBV28
len: 16
abundance: -
CDR3nt: TGTGCCAGCAGTTCCCCAGGGCACCCTCAGAACACTGAAGCTTTCTTT
CDR3aa: CASSSPGHPQNTEAFF

j_gene: TRBJ2-3
d_gene: TRBD2
v_gene: TRBV6-4
len: 14
abundance: -
CDR3nt: TGTGCCAGCAGACTAGCGGGGGACACAGATACGCAGTATTTT
CDR3aa: CASRLAGDTDTQYF

j_gene: TRBJ2-7
d_gene: TRBD1
v_gene: TRBV7-9
len: 15
abundance: -
CDR3nt: TGTGCCAGCAGCTCGGACAGGGACGTAAGCTACGAGCAGTACTTC
CDR3aa: CASSSDRDVSYEQYF

j_gene: TRBJ1-6
d_gene: -
v_gene: TRBV21-1
len: 13
abundance: -
CDR3nt: TGTGCCAAAGGGGGCTCCTATAATTCACCCCTCCACTTT
CDR3aa: CAKGGSYNSPLHF

j_gene: TRBJ1-1
d_gene: -
v_gene: TRBV30
len: 13
abundance: -
CDR3nt: TGTGCCTGGAGTGGGACAGTGAACACTGAAGCTTTCTTT
CDR3aa: CAWSGTVNTEAFF

j_gene: TRBJ1-5
d_gene: TRBD1
v_gene: TRBV30
len: 16
abundance: -
CDR3nt: TGTGCCTGGAGCGGGAAACCGGGACAGGGAAATCAGCCCCAGCATTTT
CDR3aa: CAWSGKPGQGNQPQHF

j_gene: TRBJ2-7
d_gene: TRBD2
v_gene: TRBV29-1
len: 14
abundance: -
CDR3nt: TGCAGCGTCCCCTCACCAGCGGGAGTAGACGAGCAGTACTTC
CDR3aa: CSVPSPAGVDEQYF

j_gene: TRBJ1-1
d_gene: TRBD1
v_gene: TRBV29-1
len: 14
abundance: -
CDR3nt: TGCAGCGTTGAAGGACAGGGCTTGAACACTGAAGCTTTCTTT
CDR3aa: CSVEGQGLNTEAFF

j_gene: TRBJ2-7
d_gene: -
v_gene: TRBV19
len: 15
abundance: -
CDR3nt: TGTGCCAGTAGTATTGCTTTCGGAGACAGCTACGAGCAGTACTTC
CDR3aa: CASSIAFGDSYEQYF

j_gene: TRBJ1-2
d_gene: -
v_gene: TRBV7-2
len: 15
abundance: -
CDR3nt: TGTGCCAGCAGCTTAGCTCCGGGGGTGGACTATGGCTACACCTTC
CDR3aa: CASSLAPGVDYGYTF

j_gene: TRBJ1-1
d_gene: -
v_gene: TRBV11-2
len: 20
abundance: -
CDR3nt: TGTGCCAGCAGCTTAGACTCTTGGGGGGGCACCTTGGGGGAAACAACTGAAGCTTTCTTT
CDR3aa: CASSLDSWGGTLGETTEAFF

j_gene: TRBJ2-3
d_gene: TRBD2
v_gene: TRBV11-2
len: 18
abundance: -
CDR3nt: TGTGCCAGCAGCTTAGGTAATTTAGCGGGAGCTACCACAGATACGCAGTATTTT
CDR3aa: CASSLGNLAGATTDTQYF

j_gene: TRBJ1-1
d_gene: TRBD1
v_gene: TRBV6-6
len: 14
abundance: -
CDR3nt: TGTGCCAGCAGTTACGGGACAGGGAACACTGAAGCTTTCTTT
CDR3aa: CASSYGTGNTEAFF

j_gene: TRBJ1-2
d_gene: TRBD1
v_gene: TRBV25-1
len: 13
abundance: -
CDR3nt: TGTGCCAGCAGTGGGACAGGGGGGTATGGCTACACCTTC
CDR3aa: CASSGTGGYGYTF

j_gene: TRBJ1-1
d_gene: -
v_gene: TRBV29-1
len: 10
abundance: -
CDR3nt: TGCAGCGTTGCAGGGACTGAAGCTTTCTTT
CDR3aa: CSVAGTEAFF

j_gene: TRBJ2-2
d_gene: -
v_gene: TRBV29-1
len: 12
abundance: -
CDR3nt: TGCAGCGTTGAATTGTATGCCGGGGAGCTGGTTTTT
CDR3aa: CSVELYAGELVF

j_gene: TRBJ1-2
d_gene: -
v_gene: TRBV6-5
len: 16
abundance: -
CDR3nt: TGTGCCAGCAGTTACTCGAGAGGGCCACCTAACTATGGCTACACCTTC
CDR3aa: CASSYSRGPPNYGYTF

j_gene: TRBJ2-3
d_gene: TRBD1
v_gene: TRBV19
len: 13
abundance: -
CDR3nt: TGTGCCAGTATGGGTAGGGGGCAAGATACGCAGTATTTT
CDR3aa: CASMGRGQDTQYF

j_gene: TRBJ2-3
d_gene: -
v_gene: TRBV19
len: 14
abundance: once
CDR3nt: TGTGCCAGTAGTATCCCCGGGATCACAGATACGCAGTATTTT
CDR3aa: CASSIPGITDTQYF

j_gene: TRBJ2-7
d_gene: TRBD2
v_gene: TRBV15
len: 18
abundance: -
CDR3nt: TGTGCCACCAGCAGAGATCGGGGGACTAGCGGGAGTGGGTACGAGCAGTACTTC
CDR3aa: CATSRDRGTSGSGYEQYF

j_gene: TRBJ1-1
d_gene: -
v_gene: TRBV18
len: 13
abundance: -
CDR3nt: TGTGCCAGCTCACAGGGGGGGCTCACTGAAGCTTTCTTT
CDR3aa: CASSQGGLTEAFF

j_gene: TRBJ2-3
d_gene: TRBD2
v_gene: TRBV6-5
len: 15
abundance: -
CDR3nt: TGTGCCAGCAGTCAACTAGCGGCGTACACAGATACGCAGTATTTT
CDR3aa: CASSQLAAYTDTQYF

j_gene: TRBJ2-5
d_gene: -
v_gene: TRBV10-2
len: 15
abundance: -
CDR3nt: TGCGCCAGCAGAGATTCTTCATACCGCCCTAGCCGGGGGAACTTC
CDR3aa: CASRDSSYRPSRGNF

j_gene: TRBJ2-3
d_gene: TRBD2
v_gene: TRBV27
len: 16
abundance: -
CDR3nt: TGTGCCAGCAGTTTCTATAGCGGGAGCTTAACAGATACGCAGTATTTT
CDR3aa: CASSFYSGSLTDTQYF

j_gene: TRBJ1-2
d_gene: -
v_gene: TRBV2
len: 13
abundance: -
CDR3nt: TGTGCCAGCAGTGTAGTGGGGGGCTATGGCTACACCTTC
CDR3aa: CASSVVGGYGYTF

j_gene: TRBJ2-3
d_gene: TRBD1
v_gene: TRBV25-1
len: 15
abundance: -
CDR3nt: TGTGCCAGCAGTGACCACGAAGGACAGGTCAAAACCCAGTATTTT
CDR3aa: CASSDHEGQVKTQYF

j_gene: TRBJ1-5
d_gene: -
v_gene: TRBV6-6
len: 14
abundance: -
CDR3nt: TGTGCCAGCAGTTACTCGACGGGGGATCAGCCCCAGCATTTT
CDR3aa: CASSYSTGDQPQHF

j_gene: TRBJ2-6
d_gene: -
v_gene: TRBV19
len: 12
abundance: -
CDR3nt: TGTGCCTGCGGCGGTAGGGCCAACGTCCTGACTTTC
CDR3aa: CACGGRANVLTF

j_gene: TRBJ1-2
d_gene: -
v_gene: TRBV11-2
len: 15
abundance: -
CDR3nt: TGTGCCAGCAGCTTCTTAGTTTCGCGGTTTAGGCGCTACACCTTC
CDR3aa: CASSFLVSRFRRYTF

j_gene: TRBJ1-1
d_gene: TRBD1
v_gene: TRBV10-3
len: 13
abundance: -
CDR3nt: TGTGCCAGTGTAGGACAGGTTTTAACTGAAGCTTTCTTT
CDR3aa: CASVGQVLTEAFF

j_gene: TRBJ2-5
d_gene: -
v_gene: TRBV5-8
len: 13
abundance: once
CDR3nt: TGTGCCAGCAGCTGGACCGGGGGAGAGACCCAGTACTTC
CDR3aa: CASSWTGGETQYF

j_gene: TRBJ1-2
d_gene: -
v_gene: TRBV7-9
len: 13
abundance: once
CDR3nt: TGTGCCAGCAGCCTCTCGGACTCTGGAGGCTACACCTTC
CDR3aa: CASSLSDSGGYTF

j_gene: TRBJ1-3
d_gene: -
v_gene: TRBV28
len: 13
abundance: -
CDR3nt: TGTGCCAGCAGTCTACCCTCTGGAAACACCATATATTTT
CDR3aa: CASSLPSGNTIYF

j_gene: TRBJ1-1
d_gene: -
v_gene: TRBV6-1
len: 13
abundance: -
CDR3nt: TGTGCCGGGGCCTGGGCTTCGAACACTGAAGCTTTCTTT
CDR3aa: CAGAWASNTEAFF

j_gene: TRBJ2-5
d_gene: -
v_gene: TRBV15
len: 16
abundance: -
CDR3nt: TGTGCCACCAGCAGAGTTTCAGGGGCCGGGGAAGAGACCCAGTACTTC
CDR3aa: CATSRVSGAGEETQYF